The 20 T cell receptor beta chains given below trace back to one sample, sequenced in a study of blood T cell repertoires in COVID-19. Produced via immunoSEQ multiplex PCR; TCRdb's table is partial and in-frame only. The sample has roughly 93,000 clones; roughly nine tenths are singletons. The sample comprised peripheral blood. The source is a man aged 50 to 60 with acute or convalescent COVID-19.

The gene calls are TRBV28 and TRBJ1-2; 11 positions agree with TRBD1. The germline V gene encodes CDR1 MDHEN and CDR2 SYDVKM. CDR3 length: 15 amino acids. The J segment lost 8 bases and the V segment lost 8 bases, leaving 13 bases of the junction unmatched. The CDR3 DNA follows: TGTGCCAGCGTACATTTAGGGGACAGGGGGGTCGGCTACACCTTC. Amino acid sequence: CASVHLGDRGVGYTF.

The V call is TRBV6-1, the J call TRBJ2-2, with TRBD2 matching over 13 bases. The trim removed 3 bases at V and 5 bases at J, leaving 9 bases unmatched. The V gene's germline CDR1 is MNHNS and CDR2 SASEGT. The CDR3 runs 18 residues. The CDR3 region has the DNA TGTGCCAGCAGTGACCGCGAGGGACTAGCGGGGAAGACCGGGGAGCTGTTTTTT. Protein sequence: CASSDREGLAGKTGELFF.

This clone was seen only a few times. V usage is TRBV27 and J usage is TRBJ1-6; TRBD1 matches at 10 bases. Germline V lookup: CDR1 MNHEY, CDR2 SMNVEV (reference sequence). With 8 bases clipped from V and 5 bases from J, the junction kept 6 bases outside the gene matches. This CDR3 has 15 amino acids. The CDR3 here is CASPDRGGNNSPLHF. CDR3 bases: TGTGCCAGCCCGGACAGGGGGGGAAATAATTCACCCCTCCACTTT.

This chain uses TRBV10-1 with TRBJ1-4; TRBD1 matches at 7 bases. The CDR3 is 17 amino acids. V shed 4 bases and J 4 bases; nucleotides not matched to a gene: 12. Germline CDR1 reads WNHNN; CDR2 reads SYGVQD (reference sequence). For the CDR3, the DNA is TGCGCCAGCAGTGGGTCACACCGGACAGGAAATAATGAAAAACTGTTTTTT. It translates to CASSGSHRTGNNEKLFF.

The J gene is TRBJ2-1, the V gene TRBV27; TRBD2 matches 10 bases. The trim removed 1 base at V and 5 bases at J, leaving 2 bases unmatched. Germline-derived CDR1 and CDR2 are MNHEY and SMNVEV (reference sequence). The CDR3 is 15 amino acids. The CDR3 loop reads CASSLLLAGNNEQFF. CDR3 in DNA: TGTGCCAGCAGTTTATTACTAGCGGGGAACAATGAGCAGTTCTTC.

This chain links TRBV27 with TRBJ2-2; TRBD1 matches at 8 bases. CDR1 is MNHEY and CDR2 is SMNVEV in the germline V gene (reference sequence). V lost 7 bases to trimming and J lost 1 base; unmatched junction nucleotides: 5. This CDR3 spans 15 amino acids. Here the CDR3 DNA reads TGTGCCAGCACCTTGACAGGGGTGAACACCGGGGAGCTGTTTTTT. It is translated as CASTLTGVNTGELFF.

The V call is TRBV7-8, the J call TRBJ1-5, with TRBD1 as a possible D gene (6 bases). The germline V gene encodes CDR1 SGHVS and CDR2 FQNEAQ. The CDR3 is made up of 16 amino acids. V lost 5 bases and J 7 bases, leaving 21 bases between the germline ends. For the CDR3, the DNA is TGTGCCAGCAGCCGAAGGACAGCCGGGGTACGACAGCCCCAGCATTTT. Amino acids: CASSRRTAGVRQPQHF.

The chain joins TRBV30 to TRBJ1-2; 10 bases are shared with TRBD1. J lost 0 bases, V lost 3 bases, and 13 bases had no gene match. Germline V gene sequence: CDR1 GTSNPN, CDR2 SVGIG (reference sequence). The CDR3 is 18 residues long. In nucleotides, the CDR3 is TGTGCCTGGAGGGCTTTGACCGGGACAGGGGCCTCTAACTATGGCTACACCTTC. Its protein is CAWRALTGTGASNYGYTF.

CDR3 amino acids: CASSFRQVLNTEAFF. DNA of the CDR3: TGTGCCAGCAGCTTTAGACAGGTGCTGAACACTGAAGCTTTCTTT. This chain links TRBV11-3 with TRBJ1-1; D is possibly TRBD1 (6 bases). Trimming shortened V by 3 bases and J by 0 bases, and 11 bases separated the two germline ends. The CDR3 sequence is 15 residues long. Per the germline V gene, CDR1 is SGHNT and CDR2 is YENEEA. The full variable domain, completed using reference TRBV11-3 and TRBJ1-1, is EAGVVQSPRYKIIEKKQPVAFWCNPISGHNTLYWYLQNLGQGPELLIRYENEEAVDDSQLPKDRFSAERLKGVDSTLKIQPAELGDSAVYLCASSFRQVLNTEAFFGQGTRLTVV.

The gene calls are TRBV27 and TRBJ2-3, with 13 bases matching TRBD2. Per the germline V gene, CDR1 is MNHEY and CDR2 is SMNVEV (reference sequence). Losses at the gene ends were 4 bases for V and 5 bases for J; bases not matched to a gene: 9. The CDR3 extends over 17 amino acids. The CDR3 reads CASSSTGLAGRGDTQYF. CDR3 sequence (DNA): TGTGCCAGCAGTTCAACGGGACTAGCGGGGCGGGGAGATACGCAGTATTTT.

The chain is built from TRBV6-2 or TRBV6-3 and TRBJ2-7; 9 nucleotides align to TRBD2. The germline gives CDR1 MNHEY, CDR2 SVGEGT. The CDR3 is 13 residues long. Trimming cost V 6 bases and J 6 bases; bases outside gene matches: 6. The CDR3 reads CASSFSGGGEQYV. DNA of the CDR3: TGTGCCAGCAGCTTTAGCGGGGGCGGCGAGCAGTACGTC.

This clone has only a few counts. The rearrangement links TRBV19 to TRBJ2-6; 9 nucleotides line up with TRBD2. The V gene end was trimmed by 2 bases and the J gene end by 2 bases; junction bases not matched to a gene: 7. From germline, CDR1 is LNHDA and CDR2 SQIVND (reference sequence). The CDR3 covers 18 residues. For the CDR3, the DNA is TGTGCCAGTAGTATAAACATGGCGGGGGGGCCTGGGGCCAACGTCCTGACTTTC. The encoded protein is CASSINMAGGPGANVLTF.

The rearrangement joins TRBV2 to TRBJ2-5; D may be TRBD2 (6 bases). Germline lookup yields CDR1 SNHLY and CDR2 FYNNEI. The CDR3 has 15 residues. Trimming stripped 1 base from V and 5 bases from J, with 14 bases between. The CDR3 nucleotides are TGTGCCAGCAGTGAAGGGGGAGGCCAAAGCGAGACCCAGTACTTC. Protein product: CASSEGGGQSETQYF.

The CDR3 spells CASSQRYGYTF. CDR3 sequence (DNA): TGTGCCAGCAGCCAGAGGTATGGCTACACCTTC. This chain joins TRBV28 and TRBJ1-2; D not certain. V shed 6 bases and J shed 5 bases, with 7 bases lying between them. This CDR3 has 11 amino acids. CDR1 and CDR2 from the germline V gene are MDHEN and SYDVKM.

The chain employs TRBV2 and TRBJ2-1, with D hard to call. Germline values: CDR1 SNHLY, CDR2 FYNNEI. The CDR3 contains 14 residues. Trimming shortened V by 7 bases and J by 0 bases, and 10 bases separated the two germline ends. The CDR3 protein is CASNTLSSYNEQFF. CDR3 DNA sequence: TGTGCCAGCAATACTCTTAGCTCCTACAATGAGCAGTTCTTC. Together with reference TRBV2 and TRBJ2-1, the CDR3 gives the full variable domain: EPEVTQTPSHQVTQMGQEVILRCVPISNHLYFYWYRQILGQKVEFLVSFYNNEISEKSEIFDDQFSVERPDGSNFTLKIRSTKLEDSAMYFCASNTLSSYNEQFFGPGTRLTVL.

This rearrangement joins TRBV5-1 to TRBJ2-3; TRBD2 is a possible D gene (6 bases). Looked up from germline, CDR1 is SGHRS and CDR2 is YFSETQ. Trimming left V 7 bases short and J 2 bases short, with 11 bases between. The CDR3 is 13 residues long. As DNA, the CDR3 is TGCGCCAGCGCCTGGGGGGACACAGATACGCAGTATTTT. Its translation: CASAWGDTDTQYF.

The V gene is TRBV5-6, the J gene TRBJ1-2; unclear D gene. The V end was cut by 4 bases, the J end by 8 bases, with 15 bases between. This CDR3 contains 13 residues. Germline values: CDR1 SGHDT, CDR2 YYEEEE. CDR3 amino acids: CASSPWEREGYTF. DNA of the CDR3: TGTGCCAGCAGCCCTTGGGAGAGAGAAGGCTACACCTTC. Full variable domain (remainder filled in from reference TRBV5-6 and TRBJ1-2): DAGVTQSPTHLIKTRGQQVTLRCSPKSGHDTVSWYQQALGQGPQFIFQYYEEEERQRGNFPDRFSGHQFPNYSSELNVNALLLGDSALYLCASSPWEREGYTFGSGTRLTVV.

The J gene is TRBJ2-1, the V gene TRBV19, with D perhaps TRBD1 (6 bases). Deletions cut 4 bases from V and 12 bases from J, with 13 bases between. The CDR3 runs 12 residues. Germline V gives CDR1 LNHDA, CDR2 SQIVND (reference sequence). The CDR3 DNA is TGTGCCAGTAGTAAGCGACAGGAAACGCAGTTCTTC. As protein: CASSKRQETQFF. Combining the CDR3 with reference TRBV19 and TRBJ2-1 gives the whole variable domain DGGITQSPKYLFRKEGQNVTLSCEQNLNHDAMYWYRQDPGQGLRLIYYSQIVNDFQKGDIAEGYSVSREKKESFPLTVTSAQKNPTAFYLCASSKRQETQFFGPGTRLTVL.

The V call is TRBV14, the J call TRBJ2-1; D possibly corresponds to TRBD2 (6 bases). In germline, CDR1 is SGHDN, CDR2 FVKESK. The CDR3 is 15 amino acids. Between the trimmed V and J ends, which lost 5 bases and 10 bases, there was a span of 21 bases. CDR3 sequence: CASSVRDSNGKEQFF. CDR3 sequence (DNA): TGTGCCAGCAGCGTCCGGGACTCCAACGGGAAGGAGCAGTTCTTC. Full variable domain (missing parts from reference TRBV14 and TRBJ2-1): EAGVTQFPSHSVIEKGQTVTLRCDPISGHDNLYWYRRVMGKEIKFLLHFVKESKQDESGMPNNRFLAERTGGTYSTLKVQPAELEDSGVYFCASSVRDSNGKEQFFGPGTRLTVL.

V and J are TRBV7-3 and TRBJ2-5, with 11 bases lining up with TRBD2. The V gene's germline CDR1 is SGHTA and CDR2 FQGTGA. With V trimmed by 7 bases and J by 2 bases, 6 bases remained unmatched. The length of the CDR3 is 15 residues. CDR3 region: CASTQTSGEQETQYF. CDR3 sequence (DNA): TGTGCCAGCACCCAGACTAGCGGGGAACAAGAGACCCAGTACTTC.